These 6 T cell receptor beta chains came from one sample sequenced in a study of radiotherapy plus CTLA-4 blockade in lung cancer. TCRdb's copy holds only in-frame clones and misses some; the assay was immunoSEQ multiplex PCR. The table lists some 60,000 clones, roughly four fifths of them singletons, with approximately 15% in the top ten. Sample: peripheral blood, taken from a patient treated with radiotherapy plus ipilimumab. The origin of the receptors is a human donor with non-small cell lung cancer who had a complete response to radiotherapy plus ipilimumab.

DNA for the CDR3: TGTGCCAGCAGCCTAGACCCCTCTATGGAGACCCAGTACTTC. This codes for CASSLDPSMETQYF. The chain recombines TRBV7-2 with TRBJ2-5; D unresolved. Germline V gives CDR1 SGHTA, CDR2 FQGNSA. CDR3 size: 14 residues. V was clipped by 5 bases and J by 5 bases, with 15 bases between them. The full variable domain, with the rest looked up from reference TRBV7-2 and TRBJ2-5, is GAGVSQSPSNKVTEKGKDVELRCDPISGHTALYWYRQSLGQGLEFLIYFQGNSAPDKSGLPSDRFSAERTGGSVSTLTIQRTQQEDSAVYLCASSLDPSMETQYFGPGTRLLVL.

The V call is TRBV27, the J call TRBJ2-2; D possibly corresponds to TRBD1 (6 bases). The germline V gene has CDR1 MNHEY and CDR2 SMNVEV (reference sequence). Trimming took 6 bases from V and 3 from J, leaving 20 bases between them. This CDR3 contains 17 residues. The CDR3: CASRNLRQDDYTGELFF. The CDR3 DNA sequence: TGTGCCAGCAGAAACCTCAGACAGGATGACTACACCGGGGAGCTGTTTTTT.

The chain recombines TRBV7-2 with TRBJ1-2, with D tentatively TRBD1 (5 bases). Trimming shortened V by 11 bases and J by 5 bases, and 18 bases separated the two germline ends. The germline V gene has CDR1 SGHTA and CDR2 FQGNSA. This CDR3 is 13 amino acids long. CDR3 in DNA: TGTGCCCAGCAGGGCCCACAAGAATATGGCTACACCTTC. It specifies CAQQGPQEYGYTF.

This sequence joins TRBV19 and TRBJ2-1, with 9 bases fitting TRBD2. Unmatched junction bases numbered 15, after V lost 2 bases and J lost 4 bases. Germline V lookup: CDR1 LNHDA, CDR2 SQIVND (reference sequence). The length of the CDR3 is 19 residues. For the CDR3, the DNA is TGTGCCAGTAGTATAAGGGCTAGCGGGGCCCAACCAGGGTACAATGAGCAGTTCTTC. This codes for CASSIRASGAQPGYNEQFF.

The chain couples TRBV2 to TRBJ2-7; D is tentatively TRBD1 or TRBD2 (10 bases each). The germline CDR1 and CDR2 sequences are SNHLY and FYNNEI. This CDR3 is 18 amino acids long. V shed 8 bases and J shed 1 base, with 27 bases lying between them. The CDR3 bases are TGTGCCAGCCGCCGACAGGGGGCCCGGACTAGCGGATCCTACGAGCAGTACTTC. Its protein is CASRRQGARTSGSYEQYF.

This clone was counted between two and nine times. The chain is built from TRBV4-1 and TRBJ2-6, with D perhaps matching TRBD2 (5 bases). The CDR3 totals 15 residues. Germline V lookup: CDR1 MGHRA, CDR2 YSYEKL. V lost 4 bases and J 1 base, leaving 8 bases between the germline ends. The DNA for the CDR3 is TGCGCCAGCAGCCTACGGGATTCTGGGGCCAACGTCCTGACTTTC. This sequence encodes CASSLRDSGANVLTF.